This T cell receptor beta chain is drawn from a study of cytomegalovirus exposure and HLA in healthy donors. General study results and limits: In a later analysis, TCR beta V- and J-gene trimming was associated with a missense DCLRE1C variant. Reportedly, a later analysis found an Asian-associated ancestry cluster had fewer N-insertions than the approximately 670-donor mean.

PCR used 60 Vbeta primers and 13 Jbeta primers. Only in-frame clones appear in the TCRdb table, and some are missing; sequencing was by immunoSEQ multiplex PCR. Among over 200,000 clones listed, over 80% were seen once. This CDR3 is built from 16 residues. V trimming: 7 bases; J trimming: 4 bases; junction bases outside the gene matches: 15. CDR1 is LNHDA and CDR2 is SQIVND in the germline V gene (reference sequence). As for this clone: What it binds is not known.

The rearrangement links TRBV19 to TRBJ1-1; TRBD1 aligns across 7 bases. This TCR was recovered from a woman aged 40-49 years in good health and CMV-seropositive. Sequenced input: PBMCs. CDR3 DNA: TGTGCCAGTAACTCCCGACAAAGGGCAGGGGGCACTGAAGCTTTCTTT. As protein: CASNSRQRAGGTEAFF.